This TCR beta chain stems from a study of T cell repertoires in cytomegalovirus infection. The CDR3 contains 18 residues. V was clipped by 2 bases and J by 0 bases, with 18 bases between them. Germline assignment: CDR1 SGHTA and CDR2 FQGNSA. In TCRdb, the reads were re-called with MiXCR into one record per CDR3 protein. The data hold around 450,000 distinct CDR3 sequences, with under 40% observed a single time. Sequenced: PBMCs. V gene TRBV7-2 combines with J gene TRBJ2-3; maybe TRBD1 (6 bases). The TCR originated in a human donor in good health (CMV status not recorded). Some clones in this sample may be carry-over from other donors' samples. The CDR3: CASSLKELRGLSTDTQYF. CDR3 DNA sequence: TGTGCCAGCAGCTTAAAGGAGTTGAGGGGGTTAAGCACAGATACGCAGTATTTT.